This T cell receptor (beta chain) came from a study of T-cell reconstitution after alpha-beta-depleted transplantation in children. The study, taken as a whole, reports: Recipient T cells and thymic progenitors that survived were the source of the high TCRbeta diversity seen at day 60 in some patients. The authors attributed T-cell counts and diversity one year after transplant mostly to newly produced T cells. Reports say that about two months after transplant, the alpha-beta T cells came out of several hundred graft clones that had expanded.

Unique molecular identifiers featured in how the TCRbeta library was prepared. TCRdb processed the PCR reads anew with MiXCR; each CDR3 protein has one entry. The sample carries 250,000 to 300,000 distinct CDR3 sequences, around 10% recorded once. There are many counts of this clonotype. What it binds is unknown. The clonotype comes from a boy younger than two with acute myeloid leukemia, due to receive a stem cell transplant. The specimen comprised PBMCs, sampled before TCRalphabeta/CD19-depleted stem cell transplant.

In DNA, the CDR3 is TGTGCCAGCAGTGACCCCCCCTACGAGCAGTACTTC. It translates to CASSDPPYEQYF. The chain carries TRBV2 and TRBJ2-7; no firm D call. Trimming shortened V by 3 bases and J by 2 bases, and 5 bases separated the two germline ends. This CDR3 comprises 12 residues. Germline V CDR1 and CDR2: SNHLY, FYNNEI.